Below, 23 T cell receptor beta chains from the same sample are listed, as sequenced in a study of blood T cell repertoires in COVID-19. Method: immunoSEQ multiplex PCR; TCRdb's copy keeps in-frame clones and lacks some. This sample has around 300,000 clones, with around nine tenths found just once. Sequencing was performed on PBMCs or T cells enriched from blood (not recorded which). These receptors originate from a woman aged 35 to 49 who had recovered from COVID-19.

This sequence joins TRBV9 and TRBJ1-2, with TRBD1 as a possible D gene (5 bases). Germline V CDR1 and CDR2: SGDLS, YYNGEE. The CDR3 contains 17 residues. V lost 0 bases, J lost 0 bases, and 15 bases lay in between. The CDR3: CASSVAARADPNYGYTF. DNA of the CDR3: TGTGCCAGCAGCGTAGCTGCCAGGGCAGACCCTAACTATGGCTACACCTTC.

In this sample, this clone turned up once. The rearrangement joins TRBV19 to TRBJ1-1; D is ambiguous. The CDR3 sequence is 15 residues long. Trimming took off 1 base at V and 0 bases at J, with 9 bases between the two ends. Germline loops: CDR1 LNHDA, CDR2 SQIVND (reference sequence). CDR3 bases: TGTGCCAGTAGTATAGGACTGATCATGAACACTGAAGCTTTCTTT. Translated: CASSIGLIMNTEAFF.

This chain links TRBV5-1 with TRBJ1-6; 8 nucleotides agree with TRBD1. The J segment lost 10 bases and the V segment lost 5 bases, leaving 8 bases of the junction unmatched. The CDR3 length is 14 residues. Germline V lookup: CDR1 SGHRS, CDR2 YFSETQ. CDR3 residues: CASRTGQGNSPLHF. CDR3 DNA: TGCGCCAGCAGAACTGGACAGGGAAACTCACCCCTCCACTTT.

Only one count was recorded for this clone. CDR3 protein: CASSLEGRNAFF. Here the CDR3 DNA reads TGTGCCAGCAGCTTAGAGGGGAGGAATGCTTTCTTT. The chain carries TRBV7-9 and TRBJ1-1; maybe TRBD1 (5 bases). This CDR3 spans 12 amino acids. Trimming shortened V by 1 base and J by 11 bases, and 11 bases separated the two germline ends. Germline CDR1 reads SEHNR; CDR2 reads FQNEAQ (reference sequence).

The rearrangement joins TRBV9 to TRBJ2-3; D perhaps matches TRBD2 (6 bases). The CDR3 spans 17 residues. Germline V gene lookup returns CDR1 SGDLS and CDR2 YYNGEE. V was shortened by 0 bases and J by 4 bases, with 18 bases between the two germline ends. CDR3 in DNA: TGTGCCAGCAGCGTAGAGGGAAGGCGGGGCGTGCCAGATACGCAGTATTTT. Protein: CASSVEGRRGVPDTQYF.

This clone was picked up a small number of times. The rearrangement links TRBV10-1 to TRBJ2-1, with D possibly being TRBD1 (6 bases). V lost 3 bases to trimming and J lost 4 bases, with 13 bases between them. Germline values: CDR1 WNHNN, CDR2 SYGVQD (reference sequence). The CDR3 totals 15 residues. The CDR3 is CASSENRAGYNEQFF. The DNA of the CDR3 is TGCGCCAGCAGTGAAAACAGGGCAGGATACAATGAGCAGTTCTTC.

The V gene is TRBV19, the J gene TRBJ1-2, with 9 bases fitting TRBD1. Germline CDR1 and CDR2: LNHDA and SQIVND (reference sequence). With 9 bases clipped from V and 7 bases from J, the junction kept 9 bases outside the gene matches. The CDR3 contains 13 residues. The CDR3 loop reads CASSKQGAFGYTF. CDR3 bases: TGTGCCAGCTCGAAACAGGGGGCTTTTGGCTACACCTTC.

V is TRBV7-2 and J is TRBJ2-1; 10 nucleotides agree with TRBD2. CDR1 is SGHTA, CDR2 FQGNSA, per germline. V shed 6 bases and J 10 bases; nucleotides not matched to a gene: 12. The CDR3 totals 15 residues. The CDR3 region is CASSPGSGRTREQFF. The CDR3 region has the DNA TGTGCCAGCAGTCCCGGTAGCGGGAGGACCCGCGAGCAGTTCTTC. The full variable domain, in which reference TRBV7-2 and TRBJ2-1 provide the parts outside the CDR3, is GAGVSQSPSNKVTEKGKDVELRCDPISGHTALYWYRQSLGQGLEFLIYFQGNSAPDKSGLPSDRFSAERTGGSVSTLTIQRTQQEDSAVYLCASSPGSGRTREQFFGPGTRLTVL.

V and J are TRBV19 and TRBJ2-2, with 12 bases fitting TRBD2. V gave up 4 bases and J gave up 4 bases; unmatched junction bases: 4. This CDR3 has 16 residues. Germline V CDR1 and CDR2: LNHDA, SQIVND (reference sequence). The CDR3 is CASSNLGLAGTGELFF. The CDR3 nucleotides are TGTGCCAGTAGTAACCTGGGACTAGCGGGCACCGGGGAGCTGTTTTTT. The complete variable domain, with remaining parts taken from reference TRBV19 and TRBJ2-2, reads DGGITQSPKYLFRKEGQNVTLSCEQNLNHDAMYWYRQDPGQGLRLIYYSQIVNDFQKGDIAEGYSVSREKKESFPLTVTSAQKNPTAFYLCASSNLGLAGTGELFFGEGSRLTVL.

The chain employs TRBV14 and TRBJ2-7; 7 bases line up with TRBD2. V trimming: 4 bases; J trimming: 6 bases; junction bases outside the gene matches: 9. Germline V lookup: CDR1 SGHDN, CDR2 FVKESK. This CDR3 is 14 amino acids long. CDR3 DNA: TGTGCCAGCAGCCCCTGGGAGGGTATGGGCGAGCAGTACTTC. Translation: CASSPWEGMGEQYF.

Here the CDR3 reads CASSQEWYGGTYGYTF. The CDR3 DNA reads TGTGCCAGCAGCCAAGAATGGTACGGAGGAACTTATGGCTACACCTTC. The chain carries TRBV14 and TRBJ1-2; D call uncertain. The CDR3 spans 16 residues. Germline CDR1 SGHDN, CDR2 FVKESK. V gave up 0 bases and J gave up 5 bases, with 16 bases separating them.

This clone was observed a handful of times. This chain uses TRBV24-1 with TRBJ1-1; tentatively, D is TRBD1 (5 bases). The V gene's germline CDR1 is KGHDR and CDR2 SFDVKD. V lost 9 bases and J lost 4, with 17 bases in between. There are 14 residues in the CDR3. CDR3 in DNA: TGTGCCACCGGGGGGACCCTTAAGGGCACTGAAGCTTTCTTT. Translating it yields CATGGTLKGTEAFF.

The chain employs TRBV10-2 and TRBJ1-5, with a weak D call TRBD1 (5 bases). This CDR3 spans 14 amino acids. Germline values: CDR1 WSHSY, CDR2 SAAADI. The V and J ends lost 0 bases and 5 bases respectively, with 8 bases between them. CDR3 DNA sequence: TGCGCCAGCAGTGAGTCGACCAGGGATCAGCCCCAGCATTTT. Translated: CASSESTRDQPQHF.

This clone was observed a handful of times. This chain connects TRBV4-3 to TRBJ1-5; D remains unclear. The CDR3 loop spans 15 amino acids. Trimming pared 0 bases from V and 1 base from J, leaving 7 bases between. Germline-derived CDR1 and CDR2 are LGHNA and YSLEER. Here the CDR3 reads CASSQDGGSNQPQHF. The CDR3 DNA reads TGCGCCAGCAGCCAAGATGGCGGGAGCAATCAGCCCCAGCATTTT.

The chain recombines TRBV4-1 with TRBJ1-2; D unclear. Germline V gene data show CDR1 as MGHRA and CDR2 as YSYEKL. V lost 4 bases and J lost 1, with 13 bases in between. This CDR3 spans 15 amino acids. The DNA of the CDR3 is TGCGCCAGCAGCCCCACCTCCGGGATTAACTATGGCTACACCTTC. It codes for CASSPTSGINYGYTF.

The V call is TRBV7-3, the J call TRBJ2-5; D gene unclear. Germline V gene sequence: CDR1 SGHTA, CDR2 FQGTGA. V was cut by 1 base and J by 7 bases, with 10 bases left in between. The length of the CDR3 is 13 residues. CDR3 coding DNA: TGTGCCAGCAGCTTAAGCACCACGGGGACCCAGTACTTC. This codes for CASSLSTTGTQYF.

The V call is TRBV5-8, the J call TRBJ1-4; TRBD1 matches 9 bases. Germline V gene lookup returns CDR1 SGHTS and CDR2 YDEGEE. This CDR3 is built from 14 residues. V lost 5 bases, J lost 7 bases, and 6 bases stayed unmatched. The DNA for the CDR3 is TGTGCCAGCAGTTCCGGACAGGGGAGTGAAAAACTGTTTTTT. It specifies CASSSGQGSEKLFF.

The gene calls are TRBV3-1 (or the pseudogene TRBV3-2) and TRBJ1-2; D not resolved. Trimming stripped 10 bases from V and 4 bases from J, with 25 bases between. The CDR3 has 16 residues. CDR1 and CDR2 (germline): LGHDT, YNNKEL (reference sequence). CDR3 bases: TGTGCCAACCCGCCCCCCCAGGAGCGGAGAGGCTATGGCTACACCTTC. Protein sequence: CANPPPQERRGYGYTF.

The rearrangement joins TRBV7-2 to TRBJ2-3; unclear D gene. CDR3 length: 14 residues. Germline V gene lookup returns CDR1 SGHTA and CDR2 FQGNSA. The V and J ends lost 2 bases and 2 bases respectively, with 8 bases between them. The CDR3 region has the DNA TGTGCCAGCAGCTTAAGAAGCGTCACAGATACGCAGTATTTT. Translated, it gives CASSLRSVTDTQYF.

The V and J genes are TRBV7-2 and TRBJ1-1; no clear D. The CDR3 has 15 amino acids. Germline loops: CDR1 SGHTA, CDR2 FQGNSA. The V gene lost 2 bases and the J gene lost 2 bases, with 12 bases spanning the gap. The CDR3 DNA reads as TGTGCCAGCAGCTTATGGCAGGCCATAAACACTGAAGCTTTCTTT. It encodes CASSLWQAINTEAFF.

This chain uses TRBV15 with TRBJ2-1, with 8 bases aligning to TRBD2. Germline CDR1 LNHNV, CDR2 YYDKDF (reference sequence). Trimming removed 1 base from V and 4 bases from J; junction bases left unmatched: 3. The CDR3 totals 15 residues. The CDR3 DNA reads TGTGCCACCAGCAGAGCGGGGACTAGTTACAATGAGCAGTTCTTC. It is translated as CATSRAGTSYNEQFF.

The CDR3: CASSPGETQYF. CDR3 nucleotide sequence: TGCGCCAGCAGCCCGGGAGAGACCCAGTACTTC. The chain uses TRBV5-1 and TRBJ2-5; D remains ambiguous. Germline lookup yields CDR1 SGHRS and CDR2 YFSETQ. The CDR3 has 11 amino acids. V gave up 4 bases and J gave up 4 bases, with 5 bases separating them.

This clone has more than one count but fewer than ten. The chain joins TRBV19 to TRBJ1-2; a possible D gene is TRBD1 (5 bases). CDR1 and CDR2 (germline): LNHDA, SQIVND (reference sequence). The CDR3 contains 15 residues. The V end lost 7 bases, the J end lost 6 bases, and 21 bases lay between the germline ends. DNA for the CDR3: TGTGCCAGTAATACAGAACCGGACACGATACATGGCTACACCTTC. This codes for CASNTEPDTIHGYTF.